These 9 T cell receptor beta chains were sequenced from one sample in a study of radiation and T cells in renal cell carcinoma. Some clones are missing from TCRdb's copy, which holds only in-frame ones; the method was immunoSEQ multiplex PCR. The data show some 120,000 clones, more than 75% seen once. The time point here: blood 2 weeks post-SBRT. Treatment meaning: 15 Gy SBRT to primary tumor, nephrectomy 4 weeks later. The specimen was blood, collected from a patient whose treatment included radiotherapy and nephrectomy. The receptors were gathered from a woman aged 70 to 79 with renal cell carcinoma.

The chain joins TRBV28 to TRBJ1-5; TRBD1 might be the D (6 bases). The V and J ends lost 6 bases and 7 bases respectively, with 13 bases between them. The CDR3 is 13 residues long. CDR1 is MDHEN, CDR2 SYDVKM, per germline. The CDR3 region is CASSLGGLQPQHF. The CDR3 nucleotides read TGTGCCAGCAGCCTAGGGGGGCTACAGCCCCAGCATTTT.

The V gene is TRBV19, the J gene TRBJ2-7, with no clear D. This CDR3 comprises 12 residues. Germline V CDR1 and CDR2: LNHDA, SQIVND (reference sequence). V lost 1 base, J lost 6 bases, and 7 bases lay in between. CDR3 in amino acids: CASSIGVGEQYF. The CDR3 nucleotides are TGTGCCAGTAGTATAGGAGTTGGCGAGCAGTACTTC.

The chain recombines TRBV5-8 with TRBJ1-2, with D possibly matching TRBD1 (6 bases). Germline loops: CDR1 SGHTS, CDR2 YDEGEE. The CDR3 is 14 residues long. Trimming left V 4 bases short and J 3 bases short, with 13 bases between. CDR3 nucleotide sequence: TGTGCCAGCAGCCCGCGGACAGCTCACTATGGCTACACCTTC. It is translated as CASSPRTAHYGYTF. Filled out from reference TRBV5-8 and TRBJ1-2, the complete variable domain reads EAGVTQSPTHLIKTRGQQATLRCSPISGHTSVYWYQQALGLGLQFLLWYDEGEERNRGNFPPRFSGRQFPNYSSELNVNALELEDSALYLCASSPRTAHYGYTFGSGTRLTVV.

Written as DNA, the CDR3 is TGTGCCAGCACGGACAGGGGGCTCAATCAGCCCCAGCATTTT. Translating gives CASTDRGLNQPQHF. The chain links TRBV6-6 to TRBJ1-5; 11 nucleotides match TRBD1. The germline CDR1 and CDR2 sequences are MNHNY and SVGAGI (reference sequence). V gave up 7 bases and J gave up 3 bases; unmatched junction bases: 2. The CDR3 sequence is 14 residues long.

The chain is built from TRBV6-4 and TRBJ2-5; tentatively, D is TRBD1 (5 bases). The DNA end is more similar to TRBJ2-7, so the J call may be wrong. This CDR3 comprises 15 residues. Per the germline V gene, CDR1 is MRHNA and CDR2 is SNTAGT. CDR3 loop: CASMVTVSSSYEQYF. CDR3 DNA sequence: TGTGCCAGCATGGTGACAGTTTCTAGCTCCTACGAGCAGTACTTC.

Note on this clone: Germline and junction disagree at one end, which may indicate a read error. The chain recombines TRBV6-1 with TRBJ1-1, with 7 bases that match TRBD1. The CDR3 spans 15 residues. Germline lookup yields CDR1 MNHNS and CDR2 SASEGT. The CDR3 DNA is TGTGCCAGCAGCGAAGTTGACAGGGCCAACACTGAAGCTTTCTTT. The encoded protein is CASSEVDRANTEAFF.

The V and J genes are TRBV7-3 and TRBJ1-1; D remains ambiguous. V dropped 5 bases and J dropped 4 bases, with 14 bases sitting between them. The CDR3 has 14 amino acids. Per germline, CDR1 SGHTA and CDR2 FQGTGA. In DNA, the CDR3 is TGTGCCAGCAGCCAAAGTTTATCAGTCACTGAAGCTTTCTTT. It yields the protein CASSQSLSVTEAFF.

As to this clone: Additional DNA sequences in this sample encode the identical CDR3. The rearrangement uses TRBV7-3 and TRBJ1-1; no clear D. This CDR3 region has 13 residues. V gave up 2 bases and J gave up 3 bases, with 7 bases separating them. Germline values: CDR1 SGHTA, CDR2 FQGTGA. In DNA, the CDR3 is TGTGCCAGCAGCTTATCAGGTTACACTGAAGCTTTCTTT. Translated, it gives CASSLSGYTEAFF.

This chain uses TRBV7-9 with TRBJ1-4, with D tentatively TRBD1 (5 bases). The CDR3 is 17 amino acids. Trimming left V 1 base short and J 0 bases short, with 12 bases between. The germline gives CDR1 SEHNR, CDR2 FQNEAQ (reference sequence). Written as DNA, the CDR3 is TGTGCCAGCAGCTTAGTAAACTTAGGGGCAACTAATGAAAAACTGTTTTTT. The encoded protein is CASSLVNLGATNEKLFF.